These 27 T cell receptor beta chains were all obtained from the same sample, sequenced in a study of cytomegalovirus exposure and HLA in healthy donors (TCRdb year 2017). Receptor libraries were prepared by the immunoSEQ multiplex PCR assay. The multiplex PCR relied on a mix of 60 forward primers for TCR Vbeta segments and 13 reverse primers for TCR Jbeta segments. TCRdb provides this immuneACCESS table in a form limited to in-frame rearrangements. Some clones are lacking; in checked studies, under half of them reflect an unresolved V gene, and why the rest are absent is not known. Across this sample there are 150,000 to 200,000 clones, with around four fifths seen only once. The ten largest account for 0.95% to 1% of the sample. The sample comprised PBMCs. The receptors shown here come from a girl aged 2-9 years in good health and CMV-seropositive.

This clone was counted a few times. This chain uses TRBV9 with TRBJ1-4; unclear D gene. There are 14 residues in the CDR3. V was pared by 5 bases and J by 6 bases, with 14 bases between. Germline V lookup: CDR1 SGDLS, CDR2 YYNGEE. CDR3: CASSGDDGDEKLFF. DNA for the CDR3: TGTGCCAGCAGTGGAGACGACGGGGATGAAAAACTGTTTTTT.

V gene TRBV10-3 combines with J gene TRBJ2-3; 11 nucleotides agree with TRBD2. Germline values: CDR1 ENHRY, CDR2 SYGVKD. J gave up 0 bases and V 4 bases, and 9 bases lay outside the gene matches. The CDR3 spans 18 residues. The CDR3, as DNA: TGTGCCATCAGTGGTTTACTAGCGGGAGCCCTCAGCACAGATACGCAGTATTTT. Its protein product is CAISGLLAGALSTDTQYF.

This chain links TRBV5-5 with TRBJ1-5; 9 bases are a match to TRBD1. The J segment lost 4 bases and the V segment lost 4 bases, leaving 6 bases of the junction unmatched. The length of the CDR3 is 15 residues. CDR1 is SGHKS, CDR2 YYEKEE, per germline (reference sequence). CDR3 in DNA: TGTGCCAGCAGCGCTGGGACAGGGCCGAATCAGCCCCAGCATTTT. It encodes CASSAGTGPNQPQHF.

The chain links TRBV30 to TRBJ2-7, with TRBD1 identical over 9 bases. The germline CDR1 and CDR2 sequences are GTSNPN and SVGIG (reference sequence). This CDR3 has 14 amino acids. V lost 1 base to trimming and J lost 5 bases; unmatched junction nucleotides: 6. CDR3 sequence reads: CAWSGGQGRNEQYF. As DNA, the CDR3 is TGTGCCTGGAGTGGGGGACAGGGTCGCAACGAGCAGTACTTC.

J is TRBJ2-5 and V is TRBV10-3, with D possibly matching TRBD2 (6 bases). CDR1 is ENHRY, CDR2 SYGVKD, per germline. The germline V and J ends were trimmed by 4 bases and 2 bases, with 11 bases remaining between them. The CDR3 loop spans 14 amino acids. The CDR3 loop is CAISGSRGQETQYF. The CDR3 nucleotides are TGTGCCATCAGTGGGTCCCGGGGGCAAGAGACCCAGTACTTC.

This clone was seen a single time. J is TRBJ2-7 and V is TRBV5-1; 9 bases are shared with TRBD2. CDR3 length equals 15 residues. Germline-derived CDR1 and CDR2 are SGHRS and YFSETQ. V shed 2 bases and J 3 bases; nucleotides not matched to a gene: 6. The CDR3 sequence is CASSLLTSGVYEQYF. CDR3 sequence (DNA): TGCGCCAGCAGCTTACTGACTAGCGGAGTCTACGAGCAGTACTTC.

V usage is TRBV5-1 and J usage is TRBJ2-1, with 11 bases matching TRBD2. Losses at the gene ends were 3 bases for V and 3 bases for J; bases not matched to a gene: 5. CDR1 is SGHRS, CDR2 YFSETQ, per germline. The CDR3 extends over 16 amino acids. This chain's CDR3 is CASSSRLAGYYNEQFF. CDR3 nucleotide sequence: TGCGCCAGCAGCTCAAGACTAGCGGGGTACTACAATGAGCAGTTCTTC.

This clone was detected once. V is TRBV19 and J is TRBJ1-1, with 7 bases matching TRBD1. Trimming at V came to 5 bases and at J to 3 bases, leaving 9 bases not matched to a gene. Per germline, CDR1 LNHDA and CDR2 SQIVND (reference sequence). This CDR3 has 15 amino acids. This chain's CDR3 is CASSAPGQRDTEAFF. In nucleotides, the CDR3 is TGTGCCAGTAGTGCCCCGGGACAGAGGGACACTGAAGCTTTCTTT.

The chain's CDR3 is CASSSTTGTSGSYNEQFF. The CDR3, as DNA: TGTGCCAGCAGCTCTACTACCGGGACTAGTGGCTCCTACAATGAGCAGTTCTTC. The chain recombines TRBV7-9 with TRBJ2-1, with TRBD2 matching over 8 bases. CDR1 and CDR2 from the germline V gene are SEHNR and FQNEAQ (reference sequence). The CDR3 covers 18 residues. V shed 4 bases, J shed 0 bases, and the junction held 11 bases outside the gene matches.

The chain combines TRBV29-1 with TRBJ2-5; 9 bases match TRBD1. The V segment lost 5 bases and the J segment 11 bases; nucleotides outside the gene matches: 15. There are 14 residues in the CDR3. The germline CDR1 and CDR2 sequences are SQVTM and ANQGSEA. The CDR3 protein is CSVRPGQGPPGQYF. CDR3 in DNA: TGCAGCGTTCGACCGGGACAGGGCCCCCCAGGGCAGTACTTC.

This sequence joins TRBV5-4 and TRBJ2-1; weak D call: TRBD2 (5 bases). Germline CDR1 is SGHNT and CDR2 is YYREEE (reference sequence). The CDR3 contains 14 residues. The V end was cut by 4 bases, the J end by 15 bases, with 23 bases between. For the CDR3, the DNA is TGTGCCAGCAGCACAACCGCGGAGGCAAGAGTCCGGTTCTTC. This sequence encodes CASSTTAEARVRFF.

The chain links TRBV30 to TRBJ1-1; D unresolved. V was clipped by 4 bases and J by 2 bases, with 11 bases between them. This CDR3 has 13 residues. Germline loops: CDR1 GTSNPN, CDR2 SVGIG (reference sequence). CDR3 nucleotide sequence: TGTGCCTGGATGAGGCAGTTTAACACTGAAGCTTTCTTT. This codes for CAWMRQFNTEAFF.

The table lists this clone with a count of one. The chain recombines TRBV28 with TRBJ2-5; a possible D gene is TRBD1 (6 bases). V was pared by 3 bases and J by 5 bases, with 13 bases between. The germline V gene encodes CDR1 MDHEN and CDR2 SYDVKM. There are 14 residues in the CDR3. CDR3 in DNA: TGTGCCAGCAGTTTCCAGGGGTTCGGGGAGACCCAGTACTTC. It is translated as CASSFQGFGETQYF.

In its sample, this clone was seen a few times. The chain employs TRBV28 and TRBJ1-5; no definite D call. The germline V and J ends were trimmed by 2 bases and 0 bases, with 11 bases remaining between them. From germline, CDR1 is MDHEN and CDR2 SYDVKM. The CDR3 extends over 16 amino acids. CDR3 protein: CASSLPRIYSNQPQHF. The CDR3 nucleotides read TGTGCCAGCAGTTTACCCAGGATCTATAGCAATCAGCCCCAGCATTTT. The full variable domain, in which reference TRBV28 and TRBJ1-5 provide the parts outside the CDR3, is DVKVTQSSRYLVKRTGEKVFLECVQDMDHENMFWYRQDPGLGLRLIYFSYDVKMKEKGDIPEGYSVSREKKERFSLILESASTNQTSMYLCASSLPRIYSNQPQHFGDGTRLSIL.

This clone showed up just a few times. This chain uses TRBV9 with TRBJ2-5; possible D gene TRBD2, 6 bases. V lost 4 bases and J lost 7, with 14 bases in between. This CDR3 contains 13 residues. Germline CDR1 reads SGDLS; CDR2 reads YYNGEE. CDR3 DNA: TGTGCCAGCAGCTCGCGGGGTCTCGGGACCCAGTACTTC. This translates into CASSSRGLGTQYF. Using reference TRBV9 and TRBJ2-5 for the parts outside the CDR3, the full variable domain is DSGVTQTPKHLITATGQRVTLRCSPRSGDLSVYWYQQSLDQGLQFLIQYYNGEERAKGNILERFSAQQFPDLHSELNLSSLELGDSALYFCASSSRGLGTQYFGPGTRLLVL.

The V call is TRBV30, the J call TRBJ1-1; TRBD1 agrees at 8 bases. The CDR3 consists of 14 residues. The trim removed 0 bases at V and 11 bases at J, leaving 11 bases unmatched. The germline V gene has CDR1 GTSNPN and CDR2 SVGIG (reference sequence). The CDR3 DNA reads TGTGCCTGGAGTGTCGGGACAGGCAGGGCAGAGGCTTTCTTT. Encoded protein: CAWSVGTGRAEAFF.

This clone was seen more than once but under ten times. CDR3 region: CASSMVWGGETQYF. CDR3 DNA: TGTGCCAGTAGTATGGTCTGGGGAGGAGAGACCCAGTACTTC. The chain carries TRBV19 and TRBJ2-5, with a tentative D call TRBD2 (6 bases). CDR1 is LNHDA, CDR2 SQIVND, per germline (reference sequence). Trimming cost V 3 bases and J 4 bases, with 12 bases left between them. This CDR3 has 14 amino acids.

This clone was found once. The chain employs TRBV30 and TRBJ2-6, with D hard to call. Germline CDR1 is GTSNPN and CDR2 is SVGIG (reference sequence). The CDR3 consists of 12 residues. The V and J ends lost 5 bases and 2 bases respectively, with 4 bases between them. The DNA of the CDR3 is TGTGCCTGGTCGGCTGGGGCCAACGTCCTGACTTTC. As protein: CAWSAGANVLTF.

Points on this clone: The sample carries other DNA sequences with the same CDR3. The chain couples TRBV29-1 to TRBJ2-1, with 7 positions matching TRBD2. Germline values: CDR1 SQVTM, CDR2 ANQGSEA. Trimming removed 6 bases from V and 9 bases from J; junction bases left unmatched: 2. The CDR3 has 10 amino acids. CDR3 region: CSVGGGEQFF. CDR3 nucleotide sequence: TGCAGCGTGGGGGGGGGTGAGCAGTTCTTC.

The J gene is TRBJ2-7, the V gene TRBV5-1, with a possible D match to TRBD1 (5 bases). Trimming pared 4 bases from V and 2 bases from J, leaving 13 bases between. In germline, CDR1 is SGHRS, CDR2 YFSETQ. This CDR3 region has 14 residues. The CDR3 region has the DNA TGCGCCAGCAGCCCCGGACAAGGAGCCTACGAGCAGTACTTC. Protein product: CASSPGQGAYEQYF.

The chain links TRBV4-1 to TRBJ2-2; the D gene is possibly TRBD1 (6 bases). The CDR3 runs 15 residues. The V end lost 6 bases, the J end lost 1 base, and 12 bases lay between the germline ends. Germline V gene sequence: CDR1 MGHRA, CDR2 YSYEKL. This CDR3 is CASSGTPKNTGELFF. CDR3 coding DNA: TGCGCCAGCAGTGGGACACCTAAGAACACCGGGGAGCTGTTTTTT.

The chain has TRBV28 and TRBJ2-5, with a possible D match to TRBD2 (6 bases). The CDR3 is made up of 14 amino acids. V was shortened by 7 bases and J by 4 bases, with 16 bases between the two germline ends. Germline V gene lookup returns CDR1 MDHEN and CDR2 SYDVKM. For the CDR3, the DNA is TGTGCCAGCACCCCGGTGGGGGGTGGAGAGACCCAGTACTTC. Translated, it gives CASTPVGGGETQYF.

The chain joins TRBV4-1 to TRBJ1-4; 8 bases match TRBD1. This CDR3 has 18 residues. With 1 base clipped from V and 11 bases from J, the junction kept 18 bases outside the gene matches. CDR1 and CDR2 from the germline V gene are MGHRA and YSYEKL. The CDR3 sequence: CASSQGRPGQAIPTKLFF. The CDR3 DNA sequence: TGCGCCAGCAGCCAAGGGCGGCCGGGACAGGCAATACCGACGAAACTGTTTTTT.

This chain links TRBV15 with TRBJ2-1; 7 nucleotides align to TRBD2. Germline CDR1 LNHNV, CDR2 YYDKDF (reference sequence). This CDR3 region has 17 residues. After removal of 0 bases from V and 7 bases from J, the junction contained 12 bases not matched to a gene. The CDR3: CATSRDRGDLVQNEQFF. The CDR3, as DNA: TGTGCCACCAGCAGAGATCGGGGGGATCTGGTCCAGAATGAGCAGTTCTTC. The full variable domain, rest sourced from reference TRBV15 and TRBJ2-1, is DAMVIQNPRYQVTQFGKPVTLSCSQTLNHNVMYWYQQKSSQAPKLLFHYYDKDFNNEADTPDNFQSRRPNTSFCFLDIRSPGLGDTAMYLCATSRDRGDLVQNEQFFGPGTRLTVL.

The rearrangement joins TRBV7-2 to TRBJ1-3; D perhaps matches TRBD1 (6 bases). Looked up from germline, CDR1 is SGHTA and CDR2 is FQGNSA. Trimming left V 4 bases short and J 4 bases short, with 14 bases between. The CDR3 has 15 amino acids. The DNA for the CDR3 is TGTGCCAGCAGCTCCAGCAAAGACAGGGGAAACACCATATATTTT. It translates to CASSSSKDRGNTIYF.

The chain combines TRBV29-1 with TRBJ2-1; D possibly corresponds to TRBD2 (5 bases). Looked up from germline, CDR1 is SQVTM and CDR2 is ANQGSEA. This CDR3 comprises 15 residues. Trimming took off 7 bases at V and 7 bases at J, with 23 bases between the two ends. CDR3 nucleotide sequence: TGCAGCGGCATCCCTTGGACTGTTCGTACGAATGAGCAGTTCTTC. It is translated as CSGIPWTVRTNEQFF.

This chain uses TRBV2 with TRBJ1-1; D might be TRBD1 (5 bases). CDR3 length: 12 amino acids. The germline V gene has CDR1 SNHLY and CDR2 FYNNEI. The germline V and J ends were trimmed by 6 bases and 4 bases, with 9 bases remaining between them. CDR3 in DNA: TGTGCCAGCAGGGACGGGGGCACTGAAGCTTTCTTT. Its translation is CASRDGGTEAFF. The whole variable domain, filled in from reference TRBV2 and TRBJ1-1, reads EPEVTQTPSHQVTQMGQEVILRCVPISNHLYFYWYRQILGQKVEFLVSFYNNEISEKSEIFDDQFSVERPDGSNFTLKIRSTKLEDSAMYFCASRDGGTEAFFGQGTRLTVV.